A few counts support the clone carrying this T cell receptor beta chain. Other DNA sequences in the same sample also yield this CDR3. The sample comes from a study of beta chain features in type 1 diabetes. Reverse transcribing all isolated RNA meant expressed TCRB transcripts were sequenced. Profiled with immunoSEQ multiplex PCR; TCRdb holds only in-frame clones, not every one. There are hundreds of thousands of clones in the sample; around a sixth occur only once, and 0.023% lies in the top ten. CDR1 is KGHSH, CDR2 LQKENI, per germline. Trimming cost V 1 base and J 4 bases, with 10 bases left between them. There are 14 residues in the CDR3.

The sequence was collected from a young woman in good health. Sequencing was performed on naive CD4+ T cells from blood. The chain is built from TRBV18 and TRBJ1-1; no definite D call. The CDR3 DNA follows: TGTGCCAGCTCACCACAGGAGGGAATCACTGAAGCTTTCTTT. It codes for CASSPQEGITEAFF.